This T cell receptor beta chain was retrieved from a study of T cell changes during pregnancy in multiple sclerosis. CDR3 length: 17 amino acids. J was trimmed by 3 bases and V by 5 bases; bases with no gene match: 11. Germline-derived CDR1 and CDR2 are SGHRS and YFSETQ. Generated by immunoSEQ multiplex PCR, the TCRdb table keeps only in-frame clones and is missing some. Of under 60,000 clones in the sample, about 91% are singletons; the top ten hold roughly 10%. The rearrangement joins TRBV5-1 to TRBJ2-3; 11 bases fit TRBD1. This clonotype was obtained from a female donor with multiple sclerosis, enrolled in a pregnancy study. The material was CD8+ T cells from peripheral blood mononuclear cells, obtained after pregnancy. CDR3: CASRSVPGQGETDTQYF. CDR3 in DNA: TGCGCCAGCAGAAGCGTCCCGGGACAGGGGGAAACAGATACGCAGTATTTT.